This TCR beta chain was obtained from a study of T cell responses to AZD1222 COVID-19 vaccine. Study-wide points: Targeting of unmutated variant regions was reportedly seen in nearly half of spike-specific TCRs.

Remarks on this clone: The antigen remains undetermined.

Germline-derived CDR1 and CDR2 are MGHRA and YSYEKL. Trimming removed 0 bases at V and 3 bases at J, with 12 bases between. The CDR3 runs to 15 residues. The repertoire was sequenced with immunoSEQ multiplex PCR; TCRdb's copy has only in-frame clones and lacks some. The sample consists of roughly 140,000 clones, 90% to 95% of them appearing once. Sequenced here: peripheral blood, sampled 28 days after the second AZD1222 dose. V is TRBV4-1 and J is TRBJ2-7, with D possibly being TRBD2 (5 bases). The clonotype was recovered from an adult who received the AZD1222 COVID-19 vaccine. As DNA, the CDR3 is TGCGCCAGCAGCCAAGATAATCGAGGGTACTACGAGCAGTACTTC. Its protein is CASSQDNRGYYEQYF.